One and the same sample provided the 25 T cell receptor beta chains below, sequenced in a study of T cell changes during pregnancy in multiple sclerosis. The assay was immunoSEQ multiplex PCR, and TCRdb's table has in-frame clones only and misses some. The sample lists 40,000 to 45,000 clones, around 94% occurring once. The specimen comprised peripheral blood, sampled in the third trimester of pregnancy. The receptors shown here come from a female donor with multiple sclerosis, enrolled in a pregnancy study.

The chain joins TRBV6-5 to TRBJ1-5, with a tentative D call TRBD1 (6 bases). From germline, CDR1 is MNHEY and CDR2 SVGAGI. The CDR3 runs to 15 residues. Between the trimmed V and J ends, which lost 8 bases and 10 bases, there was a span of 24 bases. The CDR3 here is CASSSNRGGEGPQHF. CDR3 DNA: TGTGCCAGCTCCTCGAACCGGGGGGGCGAGGGTCCCCAGCATTTT.

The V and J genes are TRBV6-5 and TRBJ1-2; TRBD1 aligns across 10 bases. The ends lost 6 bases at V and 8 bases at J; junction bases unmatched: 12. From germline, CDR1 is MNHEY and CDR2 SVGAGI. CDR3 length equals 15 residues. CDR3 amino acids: CASRGTGTGVGGYTF. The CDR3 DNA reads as TGTGCCAGCAGGGGAACAGGGACAGGGGTGGGAGGCTACACCTTC.

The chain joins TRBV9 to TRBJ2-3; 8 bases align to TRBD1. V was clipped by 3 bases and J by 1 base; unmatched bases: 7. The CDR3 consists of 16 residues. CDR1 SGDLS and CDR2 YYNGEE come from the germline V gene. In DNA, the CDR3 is TGTGCCAGCAGCGCTTACTCGGGACAGGGCACAGATACGCAGTATTTT. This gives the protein CASSAYSGQGTDTQYF. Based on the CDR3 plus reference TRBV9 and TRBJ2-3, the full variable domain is DSGVTQTPKHLITATGQRVTLRCSPRSGDLSVYWYQQSLDQGLQFLIQYYNGEERAKGNILERFSAQQFPDLHSELNLSSLELGDSALYFCASSAYSGQGTDTQYFGPGTRLTVL.

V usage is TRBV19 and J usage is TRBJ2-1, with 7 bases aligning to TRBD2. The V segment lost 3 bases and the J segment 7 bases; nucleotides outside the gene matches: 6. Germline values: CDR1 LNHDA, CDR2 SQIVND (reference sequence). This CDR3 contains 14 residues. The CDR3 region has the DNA TGTGCCAGTAGTATTGGGGAGGGCCATAATGAGCAGTTCTTC. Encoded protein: CASSIGEGHNEQFF.

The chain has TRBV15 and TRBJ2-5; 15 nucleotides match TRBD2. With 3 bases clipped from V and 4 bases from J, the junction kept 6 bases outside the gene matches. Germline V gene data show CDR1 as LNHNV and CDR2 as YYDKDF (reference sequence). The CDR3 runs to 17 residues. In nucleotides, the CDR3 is TGTGCCACCAGCAGGGGGACTAGCGGGAGGTTAGGAGAGACCCAGTACTTC. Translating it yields CATSRGTSGRLGETQYF.

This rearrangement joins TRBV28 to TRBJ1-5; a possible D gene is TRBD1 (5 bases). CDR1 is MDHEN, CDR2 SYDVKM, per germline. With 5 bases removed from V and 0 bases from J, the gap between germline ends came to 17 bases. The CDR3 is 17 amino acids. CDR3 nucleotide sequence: TGTGCCAGCAGTCCCCTCGGGAGGGGATATAGCAATCAGCCCCAGCATTTT. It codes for CASSPLGRGYSNQPQHF.

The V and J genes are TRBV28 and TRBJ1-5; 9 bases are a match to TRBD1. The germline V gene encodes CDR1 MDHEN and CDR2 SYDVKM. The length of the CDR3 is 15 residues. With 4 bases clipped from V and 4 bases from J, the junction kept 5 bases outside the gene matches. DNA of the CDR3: TGTGCCAGCAGTTCGGCCGGGACAGGGAATCAGCCCCAGCATTTT. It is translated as CASSSAGTGNQPQHF.

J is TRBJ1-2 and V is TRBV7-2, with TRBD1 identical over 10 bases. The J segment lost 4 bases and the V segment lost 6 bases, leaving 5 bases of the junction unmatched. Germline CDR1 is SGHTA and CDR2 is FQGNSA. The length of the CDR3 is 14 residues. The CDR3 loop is CASSLDRGSYGYTF. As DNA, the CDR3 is TGTGCCAGCAGTTTGGACAGGGGGTCCTATGGCTACACCTTC.

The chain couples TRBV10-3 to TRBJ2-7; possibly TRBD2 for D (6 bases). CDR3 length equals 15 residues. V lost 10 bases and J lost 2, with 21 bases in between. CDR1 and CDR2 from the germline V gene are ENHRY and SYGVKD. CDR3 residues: CATTPSTGETYEQYF. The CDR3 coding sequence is TGTGCCACCACCCCCTCGACGGGGGAGACCTACGAGCAGTACTTC.

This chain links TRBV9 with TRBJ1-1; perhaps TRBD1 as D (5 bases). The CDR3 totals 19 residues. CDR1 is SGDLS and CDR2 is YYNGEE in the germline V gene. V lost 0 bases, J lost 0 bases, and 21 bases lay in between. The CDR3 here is CASSVVPRAGLGMNTEAFF. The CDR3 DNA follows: TGTGCCAGCAGCGTAGTACCGCGCGCGGGGCTGGGCATGAACACTGAAGCTTTCTTT.

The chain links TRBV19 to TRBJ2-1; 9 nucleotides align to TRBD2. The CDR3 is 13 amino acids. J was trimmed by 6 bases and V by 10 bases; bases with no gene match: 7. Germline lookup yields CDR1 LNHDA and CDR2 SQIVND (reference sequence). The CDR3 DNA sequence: TGTGCCACCGACGGGCGGGGGGGCAATGAGCAGTTCTTC. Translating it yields CATDGRGGNEQFF.

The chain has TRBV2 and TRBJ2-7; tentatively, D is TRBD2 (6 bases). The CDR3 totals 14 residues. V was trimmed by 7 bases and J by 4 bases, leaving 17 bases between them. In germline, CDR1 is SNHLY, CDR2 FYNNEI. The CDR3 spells CASMGLLEGYEQYF. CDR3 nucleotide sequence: TGTGCCAGCATGGGACTCTTGGAAGGATACGAGCAGTACTTC.

CDR3 DNA sequence: TGTGCCAGCAGTTTTTCCGGGAGAGAGACCCAGTACTTC. Encoded protein: CASSFSGRETQYF. This rearrangement joins TRBV27 to TRBJ2-5; a possible D gene is TRBD2 (6 bases). Germline V gene lookup returns CDR1 MNHEY and CDR2 SMNVEV (reference sequence). This CDR3 has 13 amino acids. V was shortened by 3 bases and J by 4 bases, with 9 bases between the two germline ends.

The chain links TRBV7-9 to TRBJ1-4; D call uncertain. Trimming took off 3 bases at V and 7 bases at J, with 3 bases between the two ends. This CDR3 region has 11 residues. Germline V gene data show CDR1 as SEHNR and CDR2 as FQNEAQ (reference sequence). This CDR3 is CASSFREKLFF. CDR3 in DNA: TGTGCCAGCAGCTTTCGTGAAAAACTGTTTTTT.

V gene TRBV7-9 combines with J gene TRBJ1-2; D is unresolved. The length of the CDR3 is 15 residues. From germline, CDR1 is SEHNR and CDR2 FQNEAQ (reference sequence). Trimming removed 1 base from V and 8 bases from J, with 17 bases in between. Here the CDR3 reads CASSLDGGLARGYTF. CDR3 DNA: TGTGCCAGCAGCTTAGATGGAGGACTAGCCCGCGGCTACACCTTC.

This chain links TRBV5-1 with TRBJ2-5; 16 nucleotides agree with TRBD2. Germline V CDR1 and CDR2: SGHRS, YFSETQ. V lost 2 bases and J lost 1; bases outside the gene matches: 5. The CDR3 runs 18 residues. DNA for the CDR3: TGCGCCAGCAGCTTACCGGGACTAGCGGGGGGGAGCCAAGAGACCCAGTACTTC. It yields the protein CASSLPGLAGGSQETQYF.

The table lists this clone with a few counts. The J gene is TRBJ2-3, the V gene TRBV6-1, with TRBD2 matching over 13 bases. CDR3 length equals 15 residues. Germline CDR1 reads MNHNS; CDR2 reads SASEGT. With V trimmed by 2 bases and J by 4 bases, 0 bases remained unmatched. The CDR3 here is CASSETSGGADTQYF. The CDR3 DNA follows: TGTGCCAGCAGTGAAACTAGCGGGGGGGCAGATACGCAGTATTTT.

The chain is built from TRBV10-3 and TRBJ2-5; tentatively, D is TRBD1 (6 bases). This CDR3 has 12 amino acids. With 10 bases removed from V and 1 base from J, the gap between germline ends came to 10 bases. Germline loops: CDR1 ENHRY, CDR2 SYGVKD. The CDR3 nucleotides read TGTGCCACGAAGGGGGTCCAAGAGACCCAGTACTTC. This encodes CATKGVQETQYF.

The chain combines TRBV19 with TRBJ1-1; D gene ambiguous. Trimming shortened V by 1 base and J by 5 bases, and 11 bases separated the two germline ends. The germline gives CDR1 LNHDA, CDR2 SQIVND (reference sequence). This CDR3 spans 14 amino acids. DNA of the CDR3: TGTGCCAGTAGTATAGGAGTGGGAGGGACTGAAGCTTTCTTT. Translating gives CASSIGVGGTEAFF.

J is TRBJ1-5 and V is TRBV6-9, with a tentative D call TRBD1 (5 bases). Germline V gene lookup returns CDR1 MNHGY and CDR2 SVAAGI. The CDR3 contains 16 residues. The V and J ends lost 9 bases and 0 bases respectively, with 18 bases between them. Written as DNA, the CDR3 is TGTGCCAGTGCGGGGCAGCCAGAAGATAGCAATCAGCCCCAGCATTTT. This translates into CASAGQPEDSNQPQHF.

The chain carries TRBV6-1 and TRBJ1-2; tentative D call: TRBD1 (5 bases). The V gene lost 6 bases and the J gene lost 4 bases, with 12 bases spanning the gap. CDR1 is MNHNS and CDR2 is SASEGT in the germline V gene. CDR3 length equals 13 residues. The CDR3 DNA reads TGTGCCAGCAGCGCGGGGGGGGTCTATGGCTACACCTTC. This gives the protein CASSAGGVYGYTF.

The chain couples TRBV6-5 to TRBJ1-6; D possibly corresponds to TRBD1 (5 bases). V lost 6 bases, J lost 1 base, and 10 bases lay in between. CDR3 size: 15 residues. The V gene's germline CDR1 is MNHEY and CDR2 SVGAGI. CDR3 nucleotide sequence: TGTGCCAGCAGCCACAGGAGTTCCTATAATTCACCCCTCCACTTT. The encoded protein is CASSHRSSYNSPLHF.

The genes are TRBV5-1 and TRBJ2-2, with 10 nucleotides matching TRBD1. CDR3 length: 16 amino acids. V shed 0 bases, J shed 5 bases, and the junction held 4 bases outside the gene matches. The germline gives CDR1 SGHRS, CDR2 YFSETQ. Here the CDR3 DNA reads TGCGCCAGCAGCTTGGCCGGACAGGGGGTAACCGGGGAGCTGTTTTTT. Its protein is CASSLAGQGVTGELFF.

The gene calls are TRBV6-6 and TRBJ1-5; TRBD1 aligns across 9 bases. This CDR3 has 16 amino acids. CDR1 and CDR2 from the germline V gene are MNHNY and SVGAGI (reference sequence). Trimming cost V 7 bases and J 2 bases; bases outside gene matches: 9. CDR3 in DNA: TGTGCCAGCACCATACGGAGGACAGGGGGCAATCAGCCCCAGCATTTT. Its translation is CASTIRRTGGNQPQHF.

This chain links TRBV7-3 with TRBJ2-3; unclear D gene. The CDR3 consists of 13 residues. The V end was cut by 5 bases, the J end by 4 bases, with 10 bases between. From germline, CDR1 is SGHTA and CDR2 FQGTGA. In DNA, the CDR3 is TGTGCCAGCAGCCTAAGGCTCTCAGATACGCAGTATTTT. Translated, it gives CASSLRLSDTQYF. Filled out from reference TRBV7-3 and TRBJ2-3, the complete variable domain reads GAGVSQTPSNKVTEKGKYVELRCDPISGHTALYWYRQSLGQGPEFLIYFQGTGAADDSGLPNDRFFAVRPEGSVSTLKIQRTERGDSAVYLCASSLRLSDTQYFGPGTRLTVL.